The subject of this entry is one T cell receptor beta chain. Its antigen is not known. The source of the sample is a study of T cell responses to AZD1222 COVID-19 vaccine. There are 13 residues in the CDR3. The V end lost 4 bases, the J end lost 2 bases, and 11 bases lay between the germline ends. Germline CDR1 SQVTM, CDR2 ANQGSEA. Repertoires were generated with immunoSEQ multiplex PCR, while TCRdb's copy carries only in-frame clones and drops some. The sample has roughly 150,000 clones, less than 95% seen once. General study findings and limits: Vaccine-associated CD4 TCRs spanned spike, dominant at 160-218 and 743-854. Spike-specific TCR depth and breadth grew after two AZD1222 doses.

Pooling of second doses given at about 4 or about 12 weeks was done. The sequences come from peripheral blood, collected 28 days after the second AZD1222 dose. This TCR was sampled from an adult who received the AZD1222 COVID-19 vaccine. The chain combines TRBV29-1 with TRBJ1-2; perhaps TRBD1 as D (6 bases). The CDR3: CSVVGQQNYGYTF. CDR3 nucleotide sequence: TGCAGCGTTGTTGGACAGCAAAACTATGGCTACACCTTC. Filled out from reference TRBV29-1 and TRBJ1-2, the complete variable domain reads SAVISQKPSRDICQRGTSLTIQCQVDSQVTMMFWYRQQPGQSLTLIATANQGSEATYESGFVIDKFPISRPNLTFSTLTVSNMSPEDSSIYLCSVVGQQNYGYTFGSGTRLTVV.